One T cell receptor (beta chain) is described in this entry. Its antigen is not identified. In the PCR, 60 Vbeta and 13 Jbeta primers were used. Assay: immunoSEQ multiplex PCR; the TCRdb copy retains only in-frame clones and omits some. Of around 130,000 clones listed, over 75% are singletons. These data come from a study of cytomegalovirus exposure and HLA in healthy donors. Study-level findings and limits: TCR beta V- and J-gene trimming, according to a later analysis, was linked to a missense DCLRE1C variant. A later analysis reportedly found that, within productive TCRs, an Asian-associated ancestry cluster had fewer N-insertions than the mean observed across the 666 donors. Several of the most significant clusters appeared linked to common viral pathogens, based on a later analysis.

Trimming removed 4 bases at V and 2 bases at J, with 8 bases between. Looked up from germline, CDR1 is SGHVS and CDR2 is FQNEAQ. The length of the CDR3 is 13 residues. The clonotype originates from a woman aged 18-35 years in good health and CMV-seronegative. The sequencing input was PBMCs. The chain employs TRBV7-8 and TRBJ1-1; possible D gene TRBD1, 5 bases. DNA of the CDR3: TGTGCCAGCAGCTCGACAGTCAACACTGAAGCTTTCTTT. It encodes CASSSTVNTEAFF.